The 4 T cell receptor beta chains in this list originate from one sample, sequenced in a study of shared clonotypes between healthy human individuals. TCRdb's copy holds only in-frame clones and misses some; the assay was immunoSEQ multiplex PCR. Among fewer than 1.6 million clones listed, about 98.5% were seen once. Source material: naive CD4+ T cells sorted from blood. Sample subset: CD45RA+ positively selected. The receptor source for this set is a man aged 25-45 years in good health.

V and J are TRBV19 and TRBJ2-1; D unclear. Germline-derived CDR1 and CDR2 are LNHDA and SQIVND (reference sequence). The CDR3 runs to 16 residues. V was clipped by 4 bases and J by 3 bases, with 16 bases between them. CDR3 loop: CASSTARTSIYNEQFF. The DNA for the CDR3 is TGTGCCAGTAGTACGGCGCGGACGTCCATCTACAATGAGCAGTTCTTC.

The chain employs TRBV28 and TRBJ1-2, with D hard to call. Germline V CDR1 and CDR2: MDHEN, SYDVKM. V lost 5 bases and J lost 5, with 15 bases in between. The CDR3 sequence is 14 residues long. Here the CDR3 DNA reads TGTGCCAGCAGTCCCTCCGATAGGCCGTATGGCTACACCTTC. Translating gives CASSPSDRPYGYTF.

The V and J genes are TRBV5-1 and TRBJ2-4, with 7 bases lining up with TRBD2. J gave up 8 bases and V 1 base, and 6 bases lay outside the gene matches. CDR3 length equals 14 residues. CDR1 SGHRS and CDR2 YFSETQ come from the germline V gene. The CDR3 loop is CASSLYGSGDIQYF. DNA for the CDR3: TGCGCCAGCAGCTTGTACGGGAGCGGGGACATTCAGTACTTC.

This chain connects TRBV28 to TRBJ1-3, with unresolved D. V was trimmed by 8 bases and J by 0 bases, leaving 14 bases between them. Per the germline V gene, CDR1 is MDHEN and CDR2 is SYDVKM. This CDR3 contains 15 residues. CDR3 residues: CASYSPTGSGNTIYF. For the CDR3, the DNA is TGTGCCAGCTATTCACCTACCGGCTCTGGAAACACCATATATTTT.